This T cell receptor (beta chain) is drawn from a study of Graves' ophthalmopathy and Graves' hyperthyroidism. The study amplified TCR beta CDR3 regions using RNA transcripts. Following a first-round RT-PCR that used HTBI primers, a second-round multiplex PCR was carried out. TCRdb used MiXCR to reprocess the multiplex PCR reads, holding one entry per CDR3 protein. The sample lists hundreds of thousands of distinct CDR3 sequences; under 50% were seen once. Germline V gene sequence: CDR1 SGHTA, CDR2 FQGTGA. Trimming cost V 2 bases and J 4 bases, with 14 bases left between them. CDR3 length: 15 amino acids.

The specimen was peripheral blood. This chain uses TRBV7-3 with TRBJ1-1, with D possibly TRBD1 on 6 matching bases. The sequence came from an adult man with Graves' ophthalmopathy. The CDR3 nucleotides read TGTGCCAGCAGCTTAGAGCCCACAGGGATCACTGAAGCTTTCTTT. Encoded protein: CASSLEPTGITEAFF.